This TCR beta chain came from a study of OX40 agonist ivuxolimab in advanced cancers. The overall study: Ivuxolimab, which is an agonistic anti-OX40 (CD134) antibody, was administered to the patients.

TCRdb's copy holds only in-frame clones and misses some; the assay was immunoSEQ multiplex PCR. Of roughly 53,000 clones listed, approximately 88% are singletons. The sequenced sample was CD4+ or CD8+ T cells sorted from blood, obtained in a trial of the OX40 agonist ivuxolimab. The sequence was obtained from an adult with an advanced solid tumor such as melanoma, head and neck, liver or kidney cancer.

CDR3 region: CASSQGHSSGQPQHF. DNA for the CDR3: TGCGCCAGCAGCCAAGGACACAGTTCGGGCCAGCCCCAGCATTTT. The chain carries TRBV4-1 and TRBJ1-5; D is unclear. Deletions cut 1 base from V and 7 bases from J, with 14 bases between. The germline V gene encodes CDR1 MGHRA and CDR2 YSYEKL. This CDR3 is 15 amino acids long.